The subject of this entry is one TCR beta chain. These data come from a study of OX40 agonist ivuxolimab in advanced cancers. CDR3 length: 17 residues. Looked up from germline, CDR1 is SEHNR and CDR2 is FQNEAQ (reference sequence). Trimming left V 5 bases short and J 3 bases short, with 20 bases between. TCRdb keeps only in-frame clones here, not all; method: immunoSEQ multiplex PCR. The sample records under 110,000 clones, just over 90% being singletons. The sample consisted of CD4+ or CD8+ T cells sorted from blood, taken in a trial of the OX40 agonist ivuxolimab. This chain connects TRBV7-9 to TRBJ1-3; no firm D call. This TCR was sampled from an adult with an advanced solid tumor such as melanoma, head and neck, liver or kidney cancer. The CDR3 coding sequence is TGTGCCAGCAGCCTGGTGAGGATCATTGCTGGTGGAAACACCATATATTTT. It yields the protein CASSLVRIIAGGNTIYF.